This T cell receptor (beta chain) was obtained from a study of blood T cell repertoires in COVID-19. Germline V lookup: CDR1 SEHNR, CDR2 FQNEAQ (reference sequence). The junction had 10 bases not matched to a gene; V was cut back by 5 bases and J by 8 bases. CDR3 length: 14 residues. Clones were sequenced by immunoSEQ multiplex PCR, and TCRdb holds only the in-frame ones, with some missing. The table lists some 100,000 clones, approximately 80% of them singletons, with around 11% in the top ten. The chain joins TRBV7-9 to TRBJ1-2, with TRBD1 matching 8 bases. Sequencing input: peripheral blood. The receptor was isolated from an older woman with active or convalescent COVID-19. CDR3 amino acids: CASSPINRGMGYTF. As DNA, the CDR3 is TGTGCCAGCAGCCCCATAAACAGGGGGATGGGCTACACCTTC.